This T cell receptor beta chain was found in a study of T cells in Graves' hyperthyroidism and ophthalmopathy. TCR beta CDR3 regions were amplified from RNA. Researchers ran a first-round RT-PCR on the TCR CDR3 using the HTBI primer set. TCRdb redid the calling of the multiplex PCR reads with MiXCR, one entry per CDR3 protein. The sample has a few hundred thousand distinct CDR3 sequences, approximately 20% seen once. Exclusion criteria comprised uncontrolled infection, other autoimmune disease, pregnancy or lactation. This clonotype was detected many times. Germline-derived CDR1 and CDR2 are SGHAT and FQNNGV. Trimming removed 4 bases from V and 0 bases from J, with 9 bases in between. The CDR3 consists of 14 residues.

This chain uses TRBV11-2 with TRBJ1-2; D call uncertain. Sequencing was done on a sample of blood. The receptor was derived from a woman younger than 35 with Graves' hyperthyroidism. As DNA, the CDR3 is TGTGCCAGCAGCTGGAAGGGTTCTAACTATGGCTACACCTTC. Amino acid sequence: CASSWKGSNYGYTF. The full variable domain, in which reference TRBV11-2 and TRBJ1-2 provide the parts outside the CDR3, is EAGVAQSPRYKIIEKRQSVAFWCNPISGHATLYWYQQILGQGPKLLIQFQNNGVVDDSQLPKDRFSAERLKGVDSTLKIQPAKLEDSAVYLCASSWKGSNYGYTFGSGTRLTVV.